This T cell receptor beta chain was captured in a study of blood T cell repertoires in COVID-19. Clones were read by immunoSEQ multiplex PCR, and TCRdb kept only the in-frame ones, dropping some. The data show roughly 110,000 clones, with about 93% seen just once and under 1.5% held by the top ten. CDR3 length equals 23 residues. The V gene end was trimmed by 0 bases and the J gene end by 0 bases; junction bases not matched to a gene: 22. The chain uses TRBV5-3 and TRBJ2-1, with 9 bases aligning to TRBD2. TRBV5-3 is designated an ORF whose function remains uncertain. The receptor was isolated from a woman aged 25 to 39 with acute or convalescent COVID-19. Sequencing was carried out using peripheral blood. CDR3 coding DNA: TGTGCCAGAAGCTTGGTTATCGTTGGAATAGCGGGGGAAGAGAGCCTCTCCTACAATGAGCAGTTCTTC. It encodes CARSLVIVGIAGEESLSYNEQFF.